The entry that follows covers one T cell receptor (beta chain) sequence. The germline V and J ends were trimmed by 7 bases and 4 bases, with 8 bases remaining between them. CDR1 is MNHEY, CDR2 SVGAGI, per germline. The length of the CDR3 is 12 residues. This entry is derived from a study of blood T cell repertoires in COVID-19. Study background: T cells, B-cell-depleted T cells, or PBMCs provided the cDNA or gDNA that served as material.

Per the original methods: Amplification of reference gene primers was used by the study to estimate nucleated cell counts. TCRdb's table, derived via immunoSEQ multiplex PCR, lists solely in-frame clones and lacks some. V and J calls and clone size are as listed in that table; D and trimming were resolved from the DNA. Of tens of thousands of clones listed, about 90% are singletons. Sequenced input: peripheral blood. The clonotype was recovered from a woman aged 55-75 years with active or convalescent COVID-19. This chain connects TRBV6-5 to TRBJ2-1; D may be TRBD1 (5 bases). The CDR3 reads CASTGHYNEQFF. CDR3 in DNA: TGTGCCAGCACTGGACATTACAATGAGCAGTTCTTC.